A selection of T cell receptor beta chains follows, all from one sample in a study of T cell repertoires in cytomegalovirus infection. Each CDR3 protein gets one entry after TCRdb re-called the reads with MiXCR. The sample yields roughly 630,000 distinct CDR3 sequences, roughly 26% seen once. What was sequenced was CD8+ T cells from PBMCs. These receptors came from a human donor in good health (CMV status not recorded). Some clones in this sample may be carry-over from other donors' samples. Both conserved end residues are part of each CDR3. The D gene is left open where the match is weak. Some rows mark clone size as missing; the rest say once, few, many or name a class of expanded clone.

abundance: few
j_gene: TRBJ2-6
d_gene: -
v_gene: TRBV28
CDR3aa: CASSSPLLSSGANVLTF
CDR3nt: TGTGCCAGCAGTTCCCCTCTATTAAGCTCTGGGGCCAACGTCCTGACTTTC

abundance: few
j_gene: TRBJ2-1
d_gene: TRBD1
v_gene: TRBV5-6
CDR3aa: CASSLWSGGPGFHEQFF
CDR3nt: TGTGCCAGCAGCTTGTGGTCAGGGGGCCCGGGGTTCCATGAGCAGTTCTTC

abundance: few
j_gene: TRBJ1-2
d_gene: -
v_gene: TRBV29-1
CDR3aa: CSVIDRSPYGYTF
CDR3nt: TGCAGCGTTATTGACAGGAGCCCGTATGGCTACACCTTC

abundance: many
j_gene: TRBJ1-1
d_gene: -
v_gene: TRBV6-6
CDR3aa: CASSPPGAEAFF
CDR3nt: TGTGCCAGTTCACCCCCCGGGGCTGAAGCTTTCTTT

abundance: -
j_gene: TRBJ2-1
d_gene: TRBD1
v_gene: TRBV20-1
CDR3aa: CSATGQVLGNEQFF
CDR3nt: TGCAGTGCAACCGGACAGGTCCTAGGGAATGAGCAGTTCTTC

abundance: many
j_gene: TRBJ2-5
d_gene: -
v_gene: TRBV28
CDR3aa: CASPPGQSQETQYF
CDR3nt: TGTGCCAGCCCCCCGGGGCAGAGCCAAGAGACCCAGTACTTC

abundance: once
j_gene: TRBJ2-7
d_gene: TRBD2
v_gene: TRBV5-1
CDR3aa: CTSGNQYEQYF
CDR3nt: TGCACCAGCGGGAATCAATACGAGCAGTACTTC

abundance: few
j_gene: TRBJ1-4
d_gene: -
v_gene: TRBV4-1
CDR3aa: CASSQPGQGANEKLFF
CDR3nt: TGCGCCAGCAGCCAACCAGGCCAAGGGGCTAATGAAAAACTGTTTTTT

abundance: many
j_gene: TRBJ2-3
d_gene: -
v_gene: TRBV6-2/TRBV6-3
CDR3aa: CASSLSWGDTQYF
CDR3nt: TGTGCCAGCAGCCTCTCTTGGGGAGATACGCAGTATTTT

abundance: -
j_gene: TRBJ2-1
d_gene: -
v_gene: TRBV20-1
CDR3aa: CSARGAHGVTDEQFF
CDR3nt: TGCAGTGCTAGAGGGGCCCACGGGGTTACGGATGAGCAGTTCTTC

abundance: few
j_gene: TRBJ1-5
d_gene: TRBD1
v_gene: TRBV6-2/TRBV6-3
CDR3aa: CASSYEPGGHEPQHF
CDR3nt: TGTGCCAGCAGTTACGAACCAGGGGGACACGAGCCCCAGCATTTT

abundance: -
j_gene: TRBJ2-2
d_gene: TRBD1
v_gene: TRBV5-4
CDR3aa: CASSVTGVRVNTGELFF
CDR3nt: TGTGCCAGCAGCGTGACAGGGGTTAGGGTGAACACCGGGGAGCTGTTTTTT

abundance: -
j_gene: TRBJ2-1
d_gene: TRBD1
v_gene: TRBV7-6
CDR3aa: CASSPRDSESYNEQFF
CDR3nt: TGTGCCAGCAGCCCAAGGGACAGCGAATCCTACAATGAGCAGTTCTTC

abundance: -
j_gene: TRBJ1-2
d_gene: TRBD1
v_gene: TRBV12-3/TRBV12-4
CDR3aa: CASSVPGQGLHGYTF
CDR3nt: TGTGCCAGCAGTGTCCCGGGACAGGGATTGCATGGCTACACCTTC

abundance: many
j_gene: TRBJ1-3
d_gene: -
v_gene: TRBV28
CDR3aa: CASSFGDPGNTIYF
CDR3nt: TGTGCCAGCAGTTTCGGCGACCCGGGAAACACCATATATTTT

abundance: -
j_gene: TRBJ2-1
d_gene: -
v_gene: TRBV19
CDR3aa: CASSIYRNEQFF
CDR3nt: TGTGCCAGTAGTATCTACCGGAATGAGCAGTTCTTC

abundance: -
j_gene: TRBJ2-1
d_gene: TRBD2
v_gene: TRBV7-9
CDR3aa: CASSLASGGTSYNEQFF
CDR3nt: TGTGCCAGCAGCTTAGCTAGCGGGGGTACCTCCTACAATGAGCAGTTCTTC

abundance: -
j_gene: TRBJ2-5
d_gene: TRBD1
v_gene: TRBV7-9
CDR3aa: CASSLMNRGIEETQYF
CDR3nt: TGTGCCAGCAGCTTAATGAACAGGGGGATCGAGGAGACCCAGTACTTC

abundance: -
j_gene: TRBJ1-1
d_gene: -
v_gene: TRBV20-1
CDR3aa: CSASGTARNTEAFF
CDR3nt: TGCAGTGCTAGCGGGACGGCGAGGAACACTGAAGCTTTCTTT

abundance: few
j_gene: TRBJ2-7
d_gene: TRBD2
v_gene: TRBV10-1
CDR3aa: CASSDTGGGSYEQYF
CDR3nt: TGCGCCAGCAGTGATACGGGGGGGGGCTCCTACGAGCAGTACTTC

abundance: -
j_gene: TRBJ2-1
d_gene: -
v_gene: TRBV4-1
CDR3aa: CASSHRQNNEQFF
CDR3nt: TGCGCCAGCAGCCACCGACAGAACAATGAGCAGTTCTTC

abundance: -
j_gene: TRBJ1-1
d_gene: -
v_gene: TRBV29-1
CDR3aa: CSVEDRGAGEAFF
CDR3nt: TGCAGCGTTGAAGATCGAGGGGCGGGTGAAGCTTTCTTT

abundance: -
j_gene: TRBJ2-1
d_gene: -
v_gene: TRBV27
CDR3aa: CANSLGLGPNEQFF
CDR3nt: TGTGCCAACAGTTTAGGGTTAGGGCCCAATGAGCAGTTCTTC

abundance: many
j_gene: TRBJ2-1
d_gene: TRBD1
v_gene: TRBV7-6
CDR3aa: CASSQTGQGAYNEQFF
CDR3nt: TGTGCCAGCAGCCAAACTGGACAGGGGGCCTACAATGAGCAGTTCTTC

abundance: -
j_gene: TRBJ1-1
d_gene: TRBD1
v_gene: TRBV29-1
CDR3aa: CSGDRASGTEAFF
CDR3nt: TGCAGCGGAGACAGGGCTTCGGGAACTGAAGCTTTCTTT

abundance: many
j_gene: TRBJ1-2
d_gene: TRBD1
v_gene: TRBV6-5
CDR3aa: CASSYGTGEGYGYTF
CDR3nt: TGTGCCAGCAGTTACGGTACAGGGGAGGGGTATGGCTACACCTTC

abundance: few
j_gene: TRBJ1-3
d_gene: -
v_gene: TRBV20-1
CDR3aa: CSARAGGNSGNTIYF
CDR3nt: TGCAGTGCTAGAGCAGGCGGAAACTCTGGAAACACCATATATTTT

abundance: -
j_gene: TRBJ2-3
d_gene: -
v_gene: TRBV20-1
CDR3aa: CSARDISTDTQYF
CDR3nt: TGCAGTGCTAGAGATATTAGCACAGATACGCAGTATTTT

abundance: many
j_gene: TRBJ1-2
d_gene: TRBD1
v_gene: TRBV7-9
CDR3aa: CASSFTGQVEKNYGYTF
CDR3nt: TGTGCCAGCAGCTTCACGGGACAGGTGGAAAAAAACTATGGCTACACCTTC

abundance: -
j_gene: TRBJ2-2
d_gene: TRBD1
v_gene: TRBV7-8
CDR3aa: CASSFQGARTGELFF
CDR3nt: TGTGCCAGCAGTTTTCAGGGGGCTCGAACCGGGGAGCTGTTTTTT

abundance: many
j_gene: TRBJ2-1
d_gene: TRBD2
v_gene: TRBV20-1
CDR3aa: CSVYGGANEQFF
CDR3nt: TGCAGTGTGTACGGGGGGGCCAATGAGCAGTTCTTC

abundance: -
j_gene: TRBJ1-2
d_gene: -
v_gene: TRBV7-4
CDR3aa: CASSLLPDYGYTF
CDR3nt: TGTGCCAGCAGCTTACTGCCAGACTATGGCTACACCTTC

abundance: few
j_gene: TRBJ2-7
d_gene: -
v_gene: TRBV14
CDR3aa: CASSQGGLADYEQYF
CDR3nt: TGTGCCAGCAGCCAAGGCGGGCTCGCCGACTACGAGCAGTACTTC

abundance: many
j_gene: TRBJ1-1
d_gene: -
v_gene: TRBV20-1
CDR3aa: CSARGRLNTEAFF
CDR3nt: TGCAGTGCTAGAGGACGGTTGAACACTGAAGCTTTCTTT

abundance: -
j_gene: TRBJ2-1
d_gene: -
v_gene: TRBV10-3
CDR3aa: CAISDIDNEQFF
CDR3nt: TGTGCCATCAGCGATATAGACAATGAGCAGTTCTTC

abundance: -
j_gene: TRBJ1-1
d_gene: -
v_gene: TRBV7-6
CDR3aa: CASSLVPGRWGGSEAFF
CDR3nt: TGTGCCAGCAGCTTAGTTCCCGGTCGCTGGGGGGGCTCTGAAGCTTTCTTT

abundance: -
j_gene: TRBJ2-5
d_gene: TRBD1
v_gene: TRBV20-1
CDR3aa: CSAIGQGFSETQYF
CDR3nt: TGCAGTGCTATAGGACAGGGGTTTTCTGAGACCCAGTACTTC

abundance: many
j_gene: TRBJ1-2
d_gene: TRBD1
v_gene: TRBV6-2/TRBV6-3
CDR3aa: CASSPGTAETYF
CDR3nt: TGTGCCAGCAGTCCCGGGACAGCCGAAACGTACTTC

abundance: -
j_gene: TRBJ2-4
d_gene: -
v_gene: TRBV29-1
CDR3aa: CSARGGEGAKNIQYF
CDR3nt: TGCAGCGCCCGAGGGGGTGAGGGGGCCAAAAACATTCAGTACTTC

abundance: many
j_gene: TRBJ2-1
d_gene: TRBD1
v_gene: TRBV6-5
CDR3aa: CASSYGATGDYNEQFF
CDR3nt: TGTGCCAGCAGTTACGGAGCGACAGGGGATTACAATGAGCAGTTCTTC

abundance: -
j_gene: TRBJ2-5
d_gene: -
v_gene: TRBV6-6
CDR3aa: CASSPFPPRGEGTQYF
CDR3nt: TGTGCCAGCTCGCCCTTCCCCCCCAGGGGCGAGGGTACCCAGTACTTC

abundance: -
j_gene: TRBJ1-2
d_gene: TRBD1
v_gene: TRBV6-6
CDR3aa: CASSYRQGPNYGYTF
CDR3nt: TGTGCCAGCAGTTACAGACAGGGGCCTAACTATGGCTACACCTTC

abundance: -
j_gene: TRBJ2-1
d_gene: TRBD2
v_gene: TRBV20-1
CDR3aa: CSARDLGGSGEQFF
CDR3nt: TGCAGTGCTAGAGACCTGGGGGGGAGTGGTGAGCAGTTCTTC

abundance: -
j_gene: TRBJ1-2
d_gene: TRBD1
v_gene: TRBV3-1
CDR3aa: CASSLPGQLTYGYTF
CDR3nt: TGTGCCAGCAGCCTTCCGGGACAGTTAACATATGGCTACACCTTC

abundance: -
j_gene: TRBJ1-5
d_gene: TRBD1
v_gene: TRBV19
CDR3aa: CASSDTQGGNQPQHF
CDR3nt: TGTGCCAGTAGTGATACCCAGGGGGGCAATCAGCCCCAGCATTTT

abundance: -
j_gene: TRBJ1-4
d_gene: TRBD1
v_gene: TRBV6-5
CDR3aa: CANSFMPGQPEKLFF
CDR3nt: TGTGCCAACAGTTTTATGCCGGGACAGCCCGAAAAACTGTTTTTT

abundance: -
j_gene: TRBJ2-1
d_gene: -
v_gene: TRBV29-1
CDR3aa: CSVEWGRSNEQFF
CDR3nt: TGCAGCGTTGAATGGGGGCGCAGTAATGAGCAGTTCTTC

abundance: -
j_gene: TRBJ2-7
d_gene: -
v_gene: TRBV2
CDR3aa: CASTPGPRGGDEQYF
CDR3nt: TGTGCCAGCACCCCCGGGCCCCGAGGTGGCGACGAGCAGTACTTC

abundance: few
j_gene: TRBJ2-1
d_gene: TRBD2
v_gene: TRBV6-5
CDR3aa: CASSPYGGGYNEQFF
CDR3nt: TGTGCCAGCAGCCCGTACGGGGGGGGGTACAATGAGCAGTTCTTC

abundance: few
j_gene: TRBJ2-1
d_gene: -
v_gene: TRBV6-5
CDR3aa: CASRGGQGVGVEQFF
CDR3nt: TGTGCCAGCAGGGGCGGGCAGGGAGTTGGCGTTGAGCAGTTCTTC

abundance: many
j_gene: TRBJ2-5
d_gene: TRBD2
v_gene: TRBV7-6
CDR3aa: CASSLVTSGVQETQYF
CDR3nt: TGTGCCAGCAGCTTAGTAACTAGCGGGGTCCAAGAGACCCAGTACTTC

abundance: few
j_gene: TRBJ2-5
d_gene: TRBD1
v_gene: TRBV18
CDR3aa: CASSRDRERRETQYF
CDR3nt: TGTGCCAGCTCACGGGACAGGGAGAGGAGAGAGACCCAGTACTTC

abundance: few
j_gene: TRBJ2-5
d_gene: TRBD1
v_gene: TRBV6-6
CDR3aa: CASSPSPRGPGETQYF
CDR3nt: TGTGCCAGCAGTCCTTCCCCCAGGGGGCCGGGGGAGACCCAGTACTTC

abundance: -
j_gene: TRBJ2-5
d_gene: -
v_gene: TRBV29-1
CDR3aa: CSVEVRGTTSQETQYF
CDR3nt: TGCAGCGTTGAAGTTAGGGGGACAACCTCCCAAGAGACCCAGTACTTC

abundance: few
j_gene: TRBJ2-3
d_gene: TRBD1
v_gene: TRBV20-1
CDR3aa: CSALRSGQGRDTQYF
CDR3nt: TGCAGTGCCCTTAGATCCGGACAGGGTCGGGATACGCAGTATTTT

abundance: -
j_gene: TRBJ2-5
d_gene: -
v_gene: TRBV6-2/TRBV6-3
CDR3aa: CASTFLKGGGETQYF
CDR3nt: TGTGCCAGCACCTTTTTAAAGGGGGGCGGTGAGACCCAGTACTTC

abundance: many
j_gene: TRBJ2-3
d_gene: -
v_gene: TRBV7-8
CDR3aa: CASSLGMTDTQYF
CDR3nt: TGTGCCAGCAGCTTAGGGATGACAGATACGCAGTATTTT

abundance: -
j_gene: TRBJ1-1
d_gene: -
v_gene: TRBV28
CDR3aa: CASSPTSRGDAFF
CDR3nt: TGTGCCAGCAGCCCCACGAGTCGTGGGGACGCTTTCTTT

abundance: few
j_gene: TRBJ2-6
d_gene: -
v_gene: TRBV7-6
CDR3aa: CASSLQTASGANVLTF
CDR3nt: TGTGCCAGCAGCTTACAAACAGCTTCTGGGGCCAACGTCCTGACTTTC

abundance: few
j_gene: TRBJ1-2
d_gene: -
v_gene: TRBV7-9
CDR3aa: CASSAQGDYGYTF
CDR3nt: TGTGCCAGCAGCGCACAGGGTGACTATGGCTACACCTTC